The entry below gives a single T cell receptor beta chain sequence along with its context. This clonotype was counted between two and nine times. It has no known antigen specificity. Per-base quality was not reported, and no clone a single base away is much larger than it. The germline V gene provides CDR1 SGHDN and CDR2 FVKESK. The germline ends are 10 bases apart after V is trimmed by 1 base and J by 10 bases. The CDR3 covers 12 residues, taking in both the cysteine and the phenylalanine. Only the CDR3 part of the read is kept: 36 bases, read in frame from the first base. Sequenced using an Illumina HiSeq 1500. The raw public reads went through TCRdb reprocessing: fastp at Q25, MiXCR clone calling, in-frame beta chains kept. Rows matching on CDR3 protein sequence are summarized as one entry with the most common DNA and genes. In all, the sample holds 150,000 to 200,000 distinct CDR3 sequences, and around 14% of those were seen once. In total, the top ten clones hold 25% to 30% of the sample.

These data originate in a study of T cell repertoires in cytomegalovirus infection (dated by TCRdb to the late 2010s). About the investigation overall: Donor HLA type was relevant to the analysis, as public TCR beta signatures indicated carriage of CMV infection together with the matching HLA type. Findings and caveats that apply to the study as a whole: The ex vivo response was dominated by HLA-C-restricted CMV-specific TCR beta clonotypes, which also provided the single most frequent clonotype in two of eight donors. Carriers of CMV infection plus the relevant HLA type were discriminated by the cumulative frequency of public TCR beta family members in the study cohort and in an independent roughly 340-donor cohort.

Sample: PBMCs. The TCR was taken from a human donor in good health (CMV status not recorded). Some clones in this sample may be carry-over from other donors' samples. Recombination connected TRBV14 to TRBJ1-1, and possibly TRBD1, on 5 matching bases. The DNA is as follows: TGTGCCAGCAGCCAAGTCAGGGTGGCAGCTTTCTTT. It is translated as CASSQVRVAAFF.